These 30 T cell receptor beta chains came from one sample sequenced in a study of beta chain features in type 1 diabetes. Reverse transcription of all isolated RNA meant that expressed TCRB transcripts were sequenced. Clones were read by immunoSEQ multiplex PCR, and TCRdb kept only the in-frame ones, dropping some. The data show 250,000 to 300,000 clones, roughly an eighth seen once. Whole-study findings and limits: A moderate, significant TCRB CDR3 shortening appeared in type 1 diabetes across four CD4+ subsets.

The antigens for these receptors are not known. Sequenced material: naive CD4+ T cells from blood. The receptors were gathered from a young man with type 1 diabetes.

This clone was seen a handful of times. This sequence joins TRBV20-1 and TRBJ1-2, with 9 nucleotides matching TRBD1. The CDR3 is 11 residues long. The germline CDR1 and CDR2 sequences are DFQATT and SNEGSKA (reference sequence). CDR3 nucleotides: TGCAGGGAACGGGGACAGGGTAGCTACACCTTC. Protein sequence: CRERGQGSYTF.

This clone was seen only a few times. The chain uses TRBV28 and TRBJ2-7, with D perhaps TRBD2 (6 bases). This CDR3 contains 13 residues. Germline loops: CDR1 MDHEN, CDR2 SYDVKM. V lost 5 bases to trimming and J lost 0 bases, with 8 bases between them. CDR3 nucleotide sequence: TGTGCCAGCAGTCGGGAGAGCTCCTACGAGCAGTACTTC. It specifies CASSRESSYEQYF.

The V call is TRBV5-4, the J call TRBJ2-5; 10 positions match TRBD1. The J segment lost 4 bases and the V segment lost 4 bases, leaving 7 bases of the junction unmatched. Germline values: CDR1 SGHNT, CDR2 YYREEE (reference sequence). The CDR3 has 15 amino acids. The CDR3 spells CASSPTGQGRETQYF. The DNA for the CDR3 is TGTGCCAGCAGCCCGACGGGACAGGGGCGAGAGACCCAGTACTTC.

In the case of this clone: Its ends do not fully match the called genes, so a read error is possible. This chain uses TRBV15 with TRBJ2-1, with a possible D match to TRBD2 (5 bases). From germline, CDR1 is LNHNV and CDR2 YYDKDF (reference sequence). The CDR3 sequence is 15 residues long. CDR3 region: CATSRFQAESASMVF. The DNA for the CDR3 is TGTGCCACCAGCAGATTCCAAGCGGAGTCCGCGAGCATGGTCTTC.

This clone was detected a few times. V and J are TRBV7-9 and TRBJ1-4; D is perhaps TRBD1 (5 bases). The ends were cut back, 2 bases at V and 4 bases at J, with 8 bases in the middle. The germline gives CDR1 SEHNR, CDR2 FQNEAQ (reference sequence). CDR3 length: 14 amino acids. The CDR3 DNA sequence: TGTGCCAGCAGCTTACGGGGGTTTAATGAAAAACTGTTTTTT. Amino acids: CASSLRGFNEKLFF.

The sample holds a few counts of this clone. V is TRBV7-2 and J is TRBJ2-1; TRBD2 agrees at 7 bases. The CDR3 length is 14 residues. Germline CDR1 reads SGHTA; CDR2 reads FQGNSA. V trimming: 5 bases; J trimming: 9 bases; junction bases outside the gene matches: 10. CDR3 nucleotides: TGTGCCAGCAGCCTGCTAGGGAGCGGGGCTGAGCAGTTCTTC. This sequence encodes CASSLLGSGAEQFF.

This clone appeared a few times. The chain links TRBV30 to TRBJ2-1; TRBD2 agrees at 12 bases. Trimming removed 2 bases from V and 6 bases from J; junction bases left unmatched: 5. The length of the CDR3 is 15 residues. Per the germline V gene, CDR1 is GTSNPN and CDR2 is SVGIG (reference sequence). This CDR3 is CAWSRTSGTRNEQFF. In nucleotides, the CDR3 is TGTGCCTGGAGTCGGACTAGCGGGACCCGCAATGAGCAGTTCTTC.

This clone showed up just a few times. The chain links TRBV18 to TRBJ1-5; TRBD1 agrees at 7 bases. Germline CDR1 KGHSH, CDR2 LQKENI. Unmatched junction bases numbered 12, after V lost 2 bases and J lost 5 bases. The CDR3 sequence is 17 residues long. CDR3 DNA: TGTGCCAGCTCACCAAGGGGCCCTCGACAGGGCGATCAGCCCCAGCATTTT. Translation: CASSPRGPRQGDQPQHF.

This clone has just a few counts. The V gene is TRBV29-1, the J gene TRBJ2-5, with 10 bases lining up with TRBD1. This CDR3 is 13 amino acids long. V trimming: 3 bases; J trimming: 6 bases; junction bases outside the gene matches: 4. The germline V gene has CDR1 SQVTM and CDR2 ANQGSEA. The CDR3 sequence is CSVDTGQGQTQYF. The CDR3 region has the DNA TGCAGCGTTGATACGGGACAGGGGCAGACCCAGTACTTC.

This clone was seen more than once but under ten times. J is TRBJ1-4 and V is TRBV5-1; D uncertain. V dropped 0 bases and J dropped 7 bases, with 10 bases sitting between them. CDR1 is SGHRS and CDR2 is YFSETQ in the germline V gene. The CDR3 length is 14 residues. The CDR3 loop is CASSLDEPGEKLFF. In DNA form, the CDR3 reads TGCGCCAGCAGCTTGGATGAACCGGGTGAAAAACTGTTTTTT.

This chain connects TRBV7-3 to TRBJ2-4, with 9 bases aligning to TRBD1. This CDR3 spans 13 amino acids. Trimming removed 4 bases from V and 6 bases from J; junction bases left unmatched: 1. The V gene's germline CDR1 is SGHTA and CDR2 FQGTGA. CDR3 sequence: CASSSGQGNIQYF. DNA of the CDR3: TGTGCCAGCAGCTCGGGACAGGGAAACATTCAGTACTTC.

The gene calls are TRBV4-2 and TRBJ2-7; possibly TRBD1 for D (5 bases). Trimming removed 4 bases from V and 4 bases from J, with 35 bases in between. Germline values: CDR1 LGHNA, CDR2 YNFKEQ. There are 21 residues in the CDR3. CDR3 sequence reads: CASSRDPWARGSMPSSYEQYF. CDR3 sequence (DNA): TGTGCCAGCAGCCGAGACCCTTGGGCTAGGGGATCGATGCCTAGTTCTTACGAGCAGTACTTC.

V is TRBV7-3 and J is TRBJ2-3; D is ambiguous. The V end lost 3 bases, the J end lost 4 bases, and 11 bases lay between the germline ends. Germline CDR1 is SGHTA and CDR2 is FQGTGA. This CDR3 is 14 amino acids long. The CDR3 protein is CASSFTPAPDTQYF. CDR3 nucleotides: TGTGCCAGCAGCTTCACACCCGCCCCAGATACGCAGTATTTT.

This chain uses TRBV29-1 with TRBJ2-3, with TRBD1 identical over 9 bases. The junction had 8 bases not matched to a gene; V was cut back by 8 bases and J by 2 bases. The CDR3 length is 14 residues. Germline V gene data show CDR1 as SQVTM and CDR2 as ANQGSEA. The CDR3 reads CSSRDRVITDTQYF. CDR3 coding DNA: TGCAGCTCCCGGGACAGGGTGATCACAGATACGCAGTATTTT.

The rearrangement links TRBV4-3 to TRBJ2-7, with TRBD1 as a possible D gene (6 bases). The CDR3 is 16 amino acids. CDR1 and CDR2 from the germline V gene are LGHNA and YSLEER. V was shortened by 2 bases and J by 0 bases, with 14 bases between the two germline ends. The CDR3 DNA reads TGCGCCAGCAGCCAAAGCACAGGGTACTCCTCCTACGAGCAGTACTTC. Protein product: CASSQSTGYSSYEQYF.

The V and J genes are TRBV5-1 and TRBJ2-6; D not certain. This CDR3 contains 16 residues. Trimming pared 0 bases from V and 0 bases from J, leaving 7 bases between. Per germline, CDR1 SGHRS and CDR2 YFSETQ. The CDR3: CASSLVKSSGANVLTF. CDR3 in DNA: TGCGCCAGCAGCTTGGTCAAGAGCTCTGGGGCCAACGTCCTGACTTTC.

This rearrangement joins TRBV5-4 to TRBJ1-1; D unresolved. Between the trimmed V and J ends, which lost 4 bases and 2 bases, there was a span of 12 bases. The CDR3 runs 14 residues. CDR1 and CDR2 from the germline V gene are SGHNT and YYREEE (reference sequence). In DNA form, the CDR3 reads TGTGCCAGCAGCGCCAGCAACAGCAACACTGAAGCTTTCTTT. Translation: CASSASNSNTEAFF.

This clone was counted a few times. The chain combines TRBV13 with TRBJ2-7; 7 nucleotides match TRBD2. Germline lookup yields CDR1 PRHDT and CDR2 FYEKMQ (reference sequence). This CDR3 is 16 amino acids long. The trim removed 5 bases at V and 2 bases at J, leaving 12 bases unmatched. CDR3 amino acids: CASSPARGGEAYEQYF. Here the CDR3 DNA reads TGTGCCAGCAGCCCCGCACGGGGAGGGGAAGCCTACGAGCAGTACTTC. Variable domain in full (rest from reference TRBV13 and TRBJ2-7): AAGVIQSPRHLIKEKRETATLKCYPIPRHDTVYWYQQGPGQDPQFLISFYEKMQSDKGSIPDRFSAQQFSDYHSELNMSSLELGDSALYFCASSPARGGEAYEQYFGPGTRLTVT.

The V and J genes are TRBV13 and TRBJ2-1; no firm D call. Germline V gene sequence: CDR1 PRHDT, CDR2 FYEKMQ (reference sequence). Trimming cost V 3 bases and J 8 bases, with 14 bases left between them. The CDR3 extends over 14 amino acids. The CDR3 DNA reads TGTGCCAGCAGCTTGGGCCAAAGTCGCGATGAGCAGTTCTTC. Translated, it gives CASSLGQSRDEQFF.

This clone was detected a few times. The chain links TRBV20-1 to TRBJ2-7; D perhaps matches TRBD1 (6 bases). Trimming cost V 4 bases and J 4 bases, with 8 bases left between them. This CDR3 is 11 amino acids long. The germline CDR1 and CDR2 sequences are DFQATT and SNEGSKA (reference sequence). The CDR3: CSAKQGYEQYF. CDR3 sequence (DNA): TGCAGTGCTAAACAGGGATACGAGCAGTACTTC.

The genes are TRBV5-1 and TRBJ2-3, with TRBD2 matching 9 bases. Germline V lookup: CDR1 SGHRS, CDR2 YFSETQ. J gave up 5 bases and V 4 bases, and 8 bases lay outside the gene matches. This CDR3 is built from 15 residues. The DNA of the CDR3 is TGCGCCAGCAGCGTCCTTAGCGGGAGTCTAGATACGCAGTATTTT. Translating it yields CASSVLSGSLDTQYF.

This clone was seen only once. This chain connects TRBV9 to TRBJ2-6; D uncertain. The germline V and J ends were trimmed by 1 base and 0 bases, with 5 bases remaining between them. Germline-derived CDR1 and CDR2 are SGDLS and YYNGEE. This CDR3 has 15 amino acids. CDR3 loop: CASSVRDSGANVLTF. The CDR3 DNA sequence: TGTGCCAGCAGCGTAAGAGACTCTGGGGCCAACGTCCTGACTTTC.

CDR3 region: CASSSNDRGGTF. The CDR3 DNA is TGTGCCAGCAGCTCGAACGACAGGGGAGGCACCTTC. The chain joins TRBV7-9 to TRBJ1-2; 8 bases agree with TRBD1. This CDR3 is built from 12 residues. Germline CDR1 reads SEHNR; CDR2 reads FQNEAQ (reference sequence). J gave up 13 bases and V 4 bases, and 8 bases lay outside the gene matches.

Notes on this clone: Other nucleotide sequences from this sample produce the same CDR3. The rearrangement links TRBV9 to TRBJ1-5; unclear D gene. Germline V gene sequence: CDR1 SGDLS, CDR2 YYNGEE. The CDR3 has 13 residues. V lost 2 bases to trimming and J lost 4 bases, with 7 bases between them. Here the CDR3 reads CASSVSGNQPQHF. The CDR3 bases are TGTGCCAGCAGCGTTAGCGGTAATCAGCCCCAGCATTTT.

The gene calls are TRBV27 and TRBJ2-3; 9 bases map to TRBD2. With V trimmed by 10 bases and J by 3 bases, 8 bases remained unmatched. The CDR3 is made up of 14 amino acids. The V gene's germline CDR1 is MNHEY and CDR2 SMNVEV (reference sequence). The CDR3 DNA follows: TGTGCCACGTCTCTAGCGGGAATAACAGATACGCAGTATTTT. As protein: CATSLAGITDTQYF.

This clone was observed a handful of times. The J gene is TRBJ2-4, the V gene TRBV18; D is perhaps TRBD1 (5 bases). Per the germline V gene, CDR1 is KGHSH and CDR2 is LQKENI. CDR3 length: 16 amino acids. Deletions cut 2 bases from V and 5 bases from J, with 16 bases between. CDR3 nucleotides: TGTGCCAGCTCACCAAGGTTATCAGGGTCCGAAAACATTCAGTACTTC. It is translated as CASSPRLSGSENIQYF. Looking up the rest from reference TRBV18 and TRBJ2-4 gives the full variable domain: NAGVMQNPRHLVRRRGQEARLRCSPMKGHSHVYWYRQLPEEGLKFMVYLQKENIIDESGMPKERFSAEFPKEGPSILRIQQVVRGDSAAYFCASSPRLSGSENIQYFGAGTRLSVL.

This clone was counted a few times. The chain is built from TRBV6-5 and TRBJ2-7, with 8 bases matching TRBD2. The V and J ends lost 0 bases and 6 bases, in that order; junction bases with no gene match: 7. Per the germline V gene, CDR1 is MNHEY and CDR2 is SVGAGI. The CDR3 consists of 15 residues. The CDR3 sequence is CASSYSGAGGFEQYF. The CDR3 DNA sequence: TGTGCCAGCAGTTACTCGGGCGCGGGAGGTTTCGAGCAGTACTTC.

The rearrangement joins TRBV7-2 to TRBJ2-7; TRBD2 matches at 7 bases. CDR3 length: 17 residues. Germline values: CDR1 SGHTA, CDR2 FQGNSA. Trimming took 1 base from V and 11 from J; bases not matched to a gene: 20. This chain's CDR3 is CASSLVTGTTGFMSKYF. CDR3 sequence (DNA): TGTGCCAGCAGCTTAGTAACCGGGACTACGGGCTTTATGAGCAAGTACTTC.

This clone has more than one count but fewer than ten. This sequence joins TRBV18 and TRBJ2-7, with no clear D. V was clipped by 1 base and J by 1 base, with 8 bases between them. Germline assignment: CDR1 KGHSH and CDR2 LQKENI. The CDR3 runs to 14 residues. CDR3 in DNA: TGTGCCAGCTCACCACGATACACGTCCTACGAGCAGTACTTC. Translating it yields CASSPRYTSYEQYF.

V and J are TRBV7-9 and TRBJ2-6; TRBD1 is a possible D gene (5 bases). The CDR3 runs to 16 residues. Germline CDR1 SEHNR, CDR2 FQNEAQ (reference sequence). Trimming took 1 base from V and 0 from J, leaving 7 bases between them. The CDR3 is CASSLVGLSGANVLTF. The CDR3 nucleotides read TGTGCCAGCAGCTTAGTGGGGCTCTCTGGGGCCAACGTCCTGACTTTC.